These 27 T cell receptor beta chains came from one sample sequenced in a study of liver allograft versus peripheral blood T cells. On the study more broadly: Repertoires from peripheral blood of liver transplant recipients were compared with those inside their transplanted livers.

TCRdb analysed the reads with MiXCR anew, one entry per CDR3 protein. The sample has about 10,000 distinct CDR3 sequences, about 20% seen once. These receptors were collected from a human patient who had a liver transplant. The graft donor may have contributed some T cells.

This chain links TRBV7-9 with TRBJ1-2; TRBD1 is a possible D gene (6 bases). The ends were cut back, 4 bases at V and 2 bases at J, with 17 bases in the middle. The germline V gene has CDR1 SEHNR and CDR2 FQNEAQ (reference sequence). This CDR3 is built from 16 residues. The CDR3 here is CASSSSGGLTNYGYTF. CDR3 DNA sequence: TGTGCCAGCAGCTCAAGCGGGGGGCTTACGAACTATGGCTACACCTTC.

This chain joins TRBV20-1 and TRBJ2-3; D possibly matches TRBD1 or TRBD2 (5 bases each). The V end was cut by 2 bases, the J end by 0 bases, with 24 bases between. CDR1 is DFQATT, CDR2 SNEGSKA, per germline (reference sequence). The CDR3 spans 19 residues. The DNA for the CDR3 is TGCAGTGCTAGAAAGGTTCCTAAGTCCGGGACCACTAGCACAGATACGCAGTATTTT. This sequence encodes CSARKVPKSGTTSTDTQYF.

This chain uses TRBV12-3 or TRBV12-4 with TRBJ2-7; D ambiguous. V was shortened by 3 bases and J by 6 bases, with 15 bases between the two germline ends. This CDR3 is 14 amino acids long. CDR3 protein: CASSFQWAELEQYF. The CDR3, as DNA: TGTGCCAGCAGTTTTCAGTGGGCTGAACTCGAGCAGTACTTC.

For this clonotype: A read error may be the cause here, since a much bigger clone is one base away. This CDR3 reads CASGRAGDNTEAFF. CDR3 in DNA: TGTGCCAGTGGTAGGGCAGGAGACAACACTGAAGCTTTCTTT. The chain couples TRBV19 to TRBJ1-1; D is ambiguous. The CDR3 has 14 residues. Trimming took 8 bases from V and 2 from J, leaving 15 bases between them. The germline V gene encodes CDR1 LNHDA and CDR2 SQIVND (reference sequence).

This clonotype appeared a few times. The J gene is TRBJ1-3, the V gene TRBV6-7, with D perhaps TRBD1 (5 bases). TRBV6-7 is recorded as an ORF, its role being uncertain. This CDR3 region has 14 residues. The V gene lost 5 bases and the J gene lost 1 base, with 9 bases spanning the gap. The CDR3 DNA follows: TGTGCCAGCAGTCAGGGAGGGTCTGGAAACACCATATATTTT. It specifies CASSQGGSGNTIYF.

Only a few counts were recorded for this clonotype. The rearrangement uses TRBV19 and TRBJ2-3; no clear D gene. Germline V lookup: CDR1 LNHDA, CDR2 SQIVND (reference sequence). The CDR3 spans 12 residues. V was clipped by 10 bases and J by 6 bases, with 14 bases between them. The CDR3 nucleotides read TGTGCCACCGAAGGGTCCGGGGATACGCAGTATTTT. Translating gives CATEGSGDTQYF.

Note on this clonotype: At one boundary the junction diverges from the germline segment, which might be a read error. The chain links TRBV20-1 to TRBJ1-5, with TRBD1 matching over 10 bases. Germline lookup yields CDR1 DFQATT and CDR2 SNEGSKA (reference sequence). CDR3 length equals 18 residues. The CDR3 loop is CSAHPGGQGLRINQPQNF. The DNA for the CDR3 is TGCAGTGCCCACCCCGGGGGACAGGGGTTGAGGATCAATCAGCCCCAGAATTTT.

At least ten counts were recorded for this clonotype. V and J are TRBV28 and TRBJ2-3, with D perhaps TRBD1 (5 bases). CDR3 size: 14 residues. Trimming pared 1 base from V and 4 bases from J, leaving 9 bases between. Germline values: CDR1 MDHEN, CDR2 SYDVKM. The DNA of the CDR3 is TGTGCCAGCAGTTTATCTGGGGCAGCAGATACGCAGTATTTT. This sequence encodes CASSLSGAADTQYF. Filled out from reference TRBV28 and TRBJ2-3, the complete variable domain reads DVKVTQSSRYLVKRTGEKVFLECVQDMDHENMFWYRQDPGLGLRLIYFSYDVKMKEKGDIPEGYSVSREKKERFSLILESASTNQTSMYLCASSLSGAADTQYFGPGTRLTVL.

In its sample, this clonotype is medium-sized (0.01 to 0.1%). The J gene is TRBJ2-3, the V gene TRBV6-2 or TRBV6-3; 16 nucleotides line up with TRBD2. The germline CDR1 and CDR2 sequences are MNHEY and SVGEGT. Trimming took 6 bases from V and 2 from J; bases not matched to a gene: 5. The CDR3 has 17 amino acids. The CDR3 here is CASRTGLAGGNTDTQYF. The CDR3 nucleotides are TGTGCCAGCAGGACGGGACTAGCGGGAGGGAACACAGATACGCAGTATTTT.

This chain joins TRBV30 and TRBJ1-1; D uncertain. V was clipped by 2 bases and J by 1 base, with 8 bases between them. CDR1 and CDR2 (germline): GTSNPN, SVGIG (reference sequence). The CDR3 sequence is 13 residues long. CDR3 loop: CAWSPTTNTEAFF. The CDR3 region has the DNA TGTGCCTGGAGTCCTACGACGAACACTGAAGCTTTCTTT.

This chain links TRBV20-1 with TRBJ2-5; D perhaps matches TRBD1 (7 bases). The CDR3 is 14 amino acids. CDR1 and CDR2 (germline): DFQATT, SNEGSKA (reference sequence). V gave up 0 bases and J gave up 5 bases, with 13 bases separating them. The CDR3 spells CSARDQGGLETQYF. In DNA form, the CDR3 reads TGCAGTGCTAGAGACCAGGGGGGCTTGGAGACCCAGTACTTC.

The chain couples TRBV20-1 to TRBJ2-3, with 10 bases matching TRBD2. This CDR3 has 18 residues. Germline V gives CDR1 DFQATT, CDR2 SNEGSKA (reference sequence). Trimming took 7 bases from V and 0 from J; bases not matched to a gene: 16. The CDR3 is CSVWGGSRLAGSTDTQYF. The CDR3, as DNA: TGCAGTGTCTGGGGGGGAAGCAGACTAGCGGGTAGCACAGATACGCAGTATTTT.

A few counts support this clonotype. The chain couples TRBV5-4 to TRBJ2-7, with 7 nucleotides matching TRBD1. With V trimmed by 4 bases and J by 2 bases, 3 bases remained unmatched. The CDR3 runs 13 residues. Germline CDR1 reads SGHNT; CDR2 reads YYREEE (reference sequence). CDR3 nucleotide sequence: TGTGCCAGCAGCGTGACAGGGCCCTACGAGCAGTACTTC. This codes for CASSVTGPYEQYF.

In this sample, this clonotype turned up a few times. The gene calls are TRBV5-4 and TRBJ2-5, with 10 bases fitting TRBD1. This CDR3 spans 15 amino acids. V gave up 5 bases and J gave up 2 bases; unmatched junction bases: 6. The germline V gene encodes CDR1 SGHNT and CDR2 YYREEE (reference sequence). In DNA, the CDR3 is TGTGCCAGCAGGCGGGACAGGGGCATGCAAGAGACCCAGTACTTC. Translation gives CASRRDRGMQETQYF.

About this clonotype: It may be a read error: a sequence one base away is much more abundant. The final CDR3 position lacks the conserved phenylalanine or tryptophan, pointing to a likely read error. The chain joins TRBV10-3 to TRBJ1-1; 9 bases are shared with TRBD1. Germline values: CDR1 ENHRY, CDR2 SYGVKD. The V and J ends lost 10 bases and 1 base, in that order; junction bases with no gene match: 7. The CDR3 has 14 residues. The CDR3, as DNA: TGTGCCACTCTACCGGGACAGGGGAACACTGAAGCTTTCTTA. Protein product: CATLPGQGNTEAFL.

By proportion, this clonotype is medium-sized. The chain employs TRBV19 and TRBJ1-1; D is possibly TRBD1 (5 bases). The CDR3 runs 12 residues. Germline CDR1 and CDR2: LNHDA and SQIVND (reference sequence). V was pared by 8 bases and J by 1 base, with 8 bases between. This CDR3 is CASLRGNTEAFF. The CDR3 coding sequence is TGTGCCAGTTTGAGGGGGAACACTGAAGCTTTCTTT. Using reference TRBV19 and TRBJ1-1 for the parts outside the CDR3, the full variable domain is DGGITQSPKYLFRKEGQNVTLSCEQNLNHDAMYWYRQDPGQGLRLIYYSQIVNDFQKGDIAEGYSVSREKKESFPLTVTSAQKNPTAFYLCASLRGNTEAFFGQGTRLTVV.

In its sample, this clonotype ranks as medium-sized. This chain connects TRBV19 to TRBJ1-4; D unresolved. Per germline, CDR1 LNHDA and CDR2 SQIVND (reference sequence). V lost 5 bases and J lost 8, with 15 bases in between. There are 14 residues in the CDR3. This chain's CDR3 is CASSEGRLGEKLFF. CDR3 DNA: TGTGCCAGTAGTGAGGGTCGCCTTGGGGAAAAACTGTTTTTT.

By its share, this clonotype is medium-sized. This rearrangement joins TRBV6-6 to TRBJ2-1; D is unresolved. CDR1 MNHNY and CDR2 SVGAGI come from the germline V gene (reference sequence). Trimming took off 0 bases at V and 9 bases at J, with 9 bases between the two ends. This CDR3 is built from 13 residues. CDR3 amino acids: CASSYSSSGEQFF. Here the CDR3 DNA reads TGTGCCAGCAGTTACTCGAGTTCCGGTGAGCAGTTCTTC.

This clonotype was counted only a few times. The chain uses TRBV30 and TRBJ1-6; perhaps TRBD1 as D (5 bases). CDR1 is GTSNPN, CDR2 SVGIG, per germline (reference sequence). V was cut by 2 bases and J by 8 bases, with 10 bases left in between. The CDR3 loop spans 13 amino acids. CDR3 protein: CAWSRDLDSPLHF. CDR3 DNA sequence: TGTGCCTGGAGTCGGGACTTGGATTCACCCCTCCACTTT.

This clonotype was recorded a few times. The chain couples TRBV7-9 to TRBJ2-7; D is ambiguous. V lost 1 base, J lost 3 bases, and 13 bases lay in between. From germline, CDR1 is SEHNR and CDR2 FQNEAQ (reference sequence). CDR3 length: 15 residues. The CDR3 sequence: CASSLERGLIYEQYF. In nucleotides, the CDR3 is TGTGCCAGCAGCTTAGAACGCGGTCTAATCTACGAGCAGTACTTC.

This clonotype was counted a few times. The V call is TRBV18, the J call TRBJ1-6, with D tentatively TRBD1 (5 bases). Looked up from germline, CDR1 is KGHSH and CDR2 is LQKENI. The CDR3 consists of 16 residues. V lost 8 bases to trimming and J lost 1 base, with 15 bases between them. CDR3 protein: CASSYSRQSYNSPLHF. CDR3 DNA: TGTGCCAGCAGTTACTCGAGACAGTCCTATAATTCACCCCTCCACTTT.

In this sample, this clonotype turned up a few times. The genes are TRBV20-1 and TRBJ1-3; D gene ambiguous. The CDR3 has 13 residues. With 0 bases removed from V and 0 bases from J, the gap between germline ends came to 3 bases. Germline V gene lookup returns CDR1 DFQATT and CDR2 SNEGSKA (reference sequence). This CDR3 is CSARDGSGNTIYF. The CDR3 nucleotides are TGCAGTGCTAGAGACGGCTCTGGAAACACCATATATTTT.

V is TRBV5-4 and J is TRBJ1-1; weak D call: TRBD1 (6 bases). The CDR3 runs to 15 residues. Per the germline V gene, CDR1 is SGHNT and CDR2 is YYREEE (reference sequence). Trimming removed 4 bases at V and 5 bases at J, with 18 bases between. Written as DNA, the CDR3 is TGTGCCAGCAGCCCTGATACAGGGCGGGTTACTGAAGCTTTCTTT. Protein: CASSPDTGRVTEAFF.

This clonotype was counted many times. The chain employs TRBV6-6 and TRBJ1-1, with D tentatively TRBD1 (6 bases). The CDR3 length is 14 residues. V dropped 11 bases and J dropped 0 bases, with 16 bases sitting between them. Germline loops: CDR1 MNHNY, CDR2 SVGAGI (reference sequence). This CDR3 reads CASHTQGMNTEAFF. The CDR3 DNA reads as TGTGCCTCCCACACCCAGGGGATGAACACTGAAGCTTTCTTT.

This clonotype turned up a few times. The chain links TRBV20-1 to TRBJ2-7, with D possibly TRBD2 on 6 matching bases. Per the germline V gene, CDR1 is DFQATT and CDR2 is SNEGSKA (reference sequence). This CDR3 has 15 residues. V was pared by 3 bases and J by 2 bases, with 17 bases between. In DNA, the CDR3 is TGCAGTGCTAGTGCCCTGTCTAGCGTAACCTACGAGCAGTACTTC. Its translation is CSASALSSVTYEQYF.

This clonotype was counted only a few times. This chain connects TRBV20-1 to TRBJ1-4; 11 nucleotides align to TRBD1. The J segment lost 8 bases and the V segment lost 3 bases, leaving 5 bases of the junction unmatched. CDR1 and CDR2 (germline): DFQATT, SNEGSKA (reference sequence). The CDR3 runs 14 residues. CDR3 bases: TGCAGTGCTAGGATCGGACAGGGGGCAGAAAAACTGTTTTTT. This encodes CSARIGQGAEKLFF.

This clonotype is medium-sized by share. The rearrangement joins TRBV29-1 to TRBJ1-4; the D gene is possibly TRBD1 (5 bases). Per the germline V gene, CDR1 is SQVTM and CDR2 is ANQGSEA. V was trimmed by 7 bases and J by 5 bases, leaving 11 bases between them. The CDR3 covers 12 residues. CDR3 sequence reads: CSGGGPNEKLFF. CDR3 nucleotide sequence: TGCAGCGGGGGGGGTCCGAATGAAAAACTGTTTTTT.